A single sample gave rise to the 16 T cell receptor beta chains below, sequenced in a study of cytomegalovirus exposure and HLA in healthy donors. Produced via immunoSEQ multiplex PCR; TCRdb's table is partial and in-frame only. The sample lists approximately 160,000 clones; roughly nine tenths were seen once. The sequencing sample was made of PBMCs. These receptors came from a man between 18 and 29 years old in good health and CMV-seropositive.

The rearrangement links TRBV28 to TRBJ2-5, with TRBD2 matching 9 bases. This CDR3 is 16 amino acids long. CDR1 is MDHEN, CDR2 SYDVKM, per germline. The V and J ends lost 3 bases and 5 bases, in that order; junction bases with no gene match: 10. CDR3 amino acids: CASSLGLKTSGETQYF. For the CDR3, the DNA is TGTGCCAGCAGTTTGGGGCTCAAGACTAGCGGTGAGACCCAGTACTTC.

The chain couples TRBV18 to TRBJ2-7; possible D gene TRBD1, 5 bases. The V and J ends lost 2 bases and 5 bases respectively, with 13 bases between them. The CDR3 is 14 amino acids. The germline gives CDR1 KGHSH, CDR2 LQKENI. The CDR3 sequence is CASSPWDGANEQYF. CDR3 sequence (DNA): TGTGCCAGCTCACCATGGGATGGGGCCAACGAGCAGTACTTC.

The rearrangement uses TRBV19 and TRBJ2-3, with 8 bases identical to TRBD1. V was clipped by 5 bases and J by 6 bases; unmatched bases: 10. This CDR3 contains 15 residues. Germline CDR1 reads LNHDA; CDR2 reads SQIVND (reference sequence). In nucleotides, the CDR3 is TGTGCCAGTAGTTTGACAGGGGCCTGGGGGGATACGCAGTATTTT. It encodes CASSLTGAWGDTQYF.

The CDR3 loop is CASSMDRAYGYTF. The CDR3 coding sequence is TGTGCCAGTAGTATGGACAGGGCCTATGGCTACACCTTC. The chain uses TRBV19 and TRBJ1-2; the match to TRBD1 covers 8 bases. V dropped 3 bases and J dropped 4; count of bases not matched to a gene: 1. Germline V gene sequence: CDR1 LNHDA, CDR2 SQIVND (reference sequence). This CDR3 is built from 13 residues.

The rearrangement uses TRBV5-4 and TRBJ1-1, with a weak D call TRBD1 (6 bases). The germline V and J ends were trimmed by 5 bases and 4 bases, with 15 bases remaining between them. The germline CDR1 and CDR2 sequences are SGHNT and YYREEE (reference sequence). The CDR3 runs to 14 residues. The CDR3 reads CASREGRGVTEAFF. The CDR3 DNA follows: TGTGCCAGCAGGGAGGGGAGGGGGGTCACTGAAGCTTTCTTT.

The sample holds one count of this clone. The V call is TRBV21-1, the J call TRBJ2-3; the D call in the table, TRBD2, was not verified against the DNA. TRBV21-1 is an annotated pseudogene. This CDR3 has 15 amino acids. This CDR3 is CASSKGGVLGGTQYF. DNA for the CDR3: TGTGCCAGCAGCAAAGGCGGCGTCTTAGGTGGTACGCAGTATTTT.

The gene calls are TRBV28 and TRBJ2-2, with TRBD1 matching over 7 bases. With 2 bases clipped from V and 5 bases from J, the junction kept 5 bases outside the gene matches. The CDR3 runs to 15 residues. CDR1 and CDR2 from the germline V gene are MDHEN and SYDVKM. In DNA, the CDR3 is TGTGCCAGCAGTTTAGAGGGCAGGGGGACCGGGGAGCTGTTTTTT. It yields the protein CASSLEGRGTGELFF.

This chain links TRBV27 with TRBJ2-3, with no clear D. This CDR3 spans 12 amino acids. From germline, CDR1 is MNHEY and CDR2 SMNVEV (reference sequence). The V end was cut by 3 bases, the J end by 2 bases, with 3 bases between. The DNA for the CDR3 is TGTGCCAGCAGTTTTAACACAGATACGCAGTATTTT. Its translation is CASSFNTDTQYF.

The CDR3 loop is CASRKSYTGTAGNTIYF. DNA of the CDR3: TGTGCCAGCAGGAAAAGTTATACTGGGACAGCTGGAAACACCATATATTTT. V is TRBV28 and J is TRBJ1-3; 7 positions match TRBD1. CDR3 length: 17 residues. CDR1 is MDHEN and CDR2 is SYDVKM in the germline V gene. Germline trimming cut 6 bases from V and 2 bases from J; bases unmatched to any gene: 13.

The V gene is TRBV5-8, the J gene TRBJ2-7, with D maybe TRBD1 (7 bases). CDR1 and CDR2 (germline): SGHTS, YDEGEE. The CDR3 runs to 14 residues. V lost 0 bases, J lost 6 bases, and 13 bases lay in between. The CDR3 nucleotides are TGTGCCAGCAGCTTGGAATACAGGGGAGGCGAGCAGTACTTC. Its translation is CASSLEYRGGEQYF.

This chain connects TRBV27 to TRBJ2-2, with D possibly matching TRBD1 (6 bases). Trimming stripped 4 bases from V and 1 base from J, with 13 bases between. CDR1 is MNHEY, CDR2 SMNVEV, per germline (reference sequence). The CDR3 loop spans 16 amino acids. The DNA for the CDR3 is TGTGCCAGCAGTTATGTCCCACAGGGGAACACCGGGGAGCTGTTTTTT. Translation: CASSYVPQGNTGELFF.

The chain is built from TRBV18 and TRBJ2-2; D not resolved. Germline assignment: CDR1 KGHSH and CDR2 LQKENI. The CDR3 is 15 amino acids. V dropped 3 bases and J dropped 2 bases, with 10 bases sitting between them. The CDR3: CASSPRQDNTGELFF. DNA for the CDR3: TGTGCCAGCTCACCTAGACAAGACAACACCGGGGAGCTGTTTTTT.

This chain uses TRBV5-6 with TRBJ2-3; D possibly corresponds to TRBD2 (5 bases). Trimming cost V 1 base and J 2 bases, with 8 bases left between them. Germline V gives CDR1 SGHDT, CDR2 YYEEEE. The CDR3 runs to 14 residues. The CDR3 loop reads CASSLKRFTDTQYF. CDR3 DNA sequence: TGTGCCAGCAGCTTGAAGCGGTTCACAGATACGCAGTATTTT.

The V gene is TRBV13, the J gene TRBJ2-5, with D possibly matching TRBD1 (6 bases). Germline values: CDR1 PRHDT, CDR2 FYEKMQ (reference sequence). This CDR3 contains 15 residues. Trimming took off 4 bases at V and 3 bases at J, with 15 bases between the two ends. The CDR3 loop is CASSSPTGGKETQYF. CDR3 DNA: TGTGCCAGCAGCTCTCCGACAGGAGGAAAAGAGACCCAGTACTTC.

The genes are TRBV7-3 and TRBJ2-3; 12 bases are shared with TRBD1. J gave up 2 bases and V 1 base, and 16 bases lay outside the gene matches. The CDR3 runs 21 residues. The V gene's germline CDR1 is SGHTA and CDR2 FQGTGA. This CDR3 reads CASSLKVTGTGGSSITDTQYF. CDR3 bases: TGTGCCAGCAGCTTAAAAGTGACCGGGACAGGGGGCAGCTCAATCACAGATACGCAGTATTTT.

This chain uses TRBV19 with TRBJ2-1; a weak D match, TRBD1 (8 bases). This CDR3 is 14 amino acids long. V was pared by 6 bases and J by 3 bases, with 12 bases between. The germline V gene has CDR1 LNHDA and CDR2 SQIVND (reference sequence). This CDR3 reads CASRDRDYYNEQFF. CDR3 coding DNA: TGTGCCAGTAGGGACAGGGACTACTACAATGAGCAGTTCTTC.